This section outlines one T cell receptor beta chain sequence together with its context. Its target is unknown. Profiled with immunoSEQ multiplex PCR; TCRdb holds only in-frame clones, not every one. Found here are about 16,000 clones, roughly 91% of them singletons; the top ten hold 2% to 2.5%. The data derive from a study of chemoradiotherapy in HPV16-positive cancers. Study context: Functional T-cell assays on a couple of HPV16-positive patients' cells defined candidate HPV-specific clones and common TCR motifs. Whole-study results and caveats: Candidate HPV-specific clones and E7-related TCR motifs grew in tumor during treatment. HPV-specific T cells were functionally defined from only a couple of HPV16-positive patients.

The CDR3 runs to 15 residues. V dropped 1 base and J dropped 1 base, with 9 bases sitting between them. CDR1 is SGHTS and CDR2 is YDEGEE in the germline V gene. This sequence was found in a human donor with HPV-associated anogenital cancer. The starting material was blood, obtained from a patient who underwent chemoradiotherapy. The rearrangement joins TRBV5-8 to TRBJ2-4; possibly TRBD2 for D (6 bases). The CDR3 is CASSLPGRAKNIQYF. DNA for the CDR3: TGTGCCAGCAGCTTGCCGGGGAGGGCCAAAAACATTCAGTACTTC.